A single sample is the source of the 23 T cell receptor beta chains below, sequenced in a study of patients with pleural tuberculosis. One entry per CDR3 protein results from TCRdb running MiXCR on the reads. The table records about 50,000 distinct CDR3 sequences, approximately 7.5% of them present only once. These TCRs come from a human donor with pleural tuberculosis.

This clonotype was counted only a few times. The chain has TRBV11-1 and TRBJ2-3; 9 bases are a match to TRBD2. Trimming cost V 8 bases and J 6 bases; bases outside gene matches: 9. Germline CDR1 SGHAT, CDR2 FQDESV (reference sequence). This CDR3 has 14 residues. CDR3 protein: CASGLAGVPDTQYF. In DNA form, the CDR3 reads TGTGCCAGCGGATTAGCGGGAGTCCCGGATACGCAGTATTTT.

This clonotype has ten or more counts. CDR3 in amino acids: CASRRGYQETQYF. The DNA for the CDR3 is TGTGCCAGCAGGAGGGGGTACCAAGAGACCCAGTACTTC. The J gene is TRBJ2-5, the V gene TRBV6-2 or TRBV6-3, with D possibly being TRBD1 (6 bases). The CDR3 totals 13 residues. Between the trimmed V and J ends, which lost 6 bases and 0 bases, there was a span of 8 bases. Germline V gene sequence: CDR1 MNHEY, CDR2 SVGEGT.

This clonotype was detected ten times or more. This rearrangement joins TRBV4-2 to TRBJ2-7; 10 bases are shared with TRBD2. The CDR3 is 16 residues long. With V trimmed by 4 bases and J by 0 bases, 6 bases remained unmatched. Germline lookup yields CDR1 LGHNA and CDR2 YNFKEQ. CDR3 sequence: CASSPGLAIPSYEQYF. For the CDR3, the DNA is TGTGCCAGCAGCCCGGGACTAGCGATCCCCTCCTACGAGCAGTACTTC.

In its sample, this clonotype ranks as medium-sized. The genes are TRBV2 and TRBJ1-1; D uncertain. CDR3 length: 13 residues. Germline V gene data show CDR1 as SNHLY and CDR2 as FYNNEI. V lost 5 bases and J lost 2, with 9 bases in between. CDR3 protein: CASSQDVNTEAFF. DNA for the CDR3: TGTGCCAGCAGTCAGGACGTAAACACTGAAGCTTTCTTT.

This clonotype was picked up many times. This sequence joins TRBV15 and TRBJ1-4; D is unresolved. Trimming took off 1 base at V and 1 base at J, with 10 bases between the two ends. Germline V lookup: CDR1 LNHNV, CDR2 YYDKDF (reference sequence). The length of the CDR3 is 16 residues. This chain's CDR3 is CATSRALGLTNEKLFF. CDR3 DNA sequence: TGTGCCACCAGCAGAGCCCTAGGGTTAACTAATGAAAAACTGTTTTTT.

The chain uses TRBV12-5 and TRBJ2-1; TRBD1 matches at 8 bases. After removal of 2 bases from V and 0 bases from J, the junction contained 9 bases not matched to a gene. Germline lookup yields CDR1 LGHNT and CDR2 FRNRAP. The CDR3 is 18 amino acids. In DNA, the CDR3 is TGTGCTAGTGGTTTGCGGGACAGGAGTTTAAGCTCCTACAATGAGCAGTTCTTC. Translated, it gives CASGLRDRSLSSYNEQFF.

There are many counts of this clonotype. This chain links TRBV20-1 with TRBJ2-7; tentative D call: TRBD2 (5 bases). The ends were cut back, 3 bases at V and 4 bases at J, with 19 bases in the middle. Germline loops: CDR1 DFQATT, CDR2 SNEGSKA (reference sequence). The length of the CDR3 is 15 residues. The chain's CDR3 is CSASPFGEGSYEQYV. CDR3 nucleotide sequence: TGCAGTGCTAGCCCCTTCGGGGAAGGATCTTACGAGCAGTACGTC.

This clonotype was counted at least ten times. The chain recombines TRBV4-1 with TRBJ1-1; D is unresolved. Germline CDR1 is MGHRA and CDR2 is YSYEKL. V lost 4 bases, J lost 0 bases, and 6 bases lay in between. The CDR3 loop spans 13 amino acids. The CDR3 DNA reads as TGCGCCAGCAGCCGCGTAGTGAACACTGAAGCTTTCTTT. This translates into CASSRVVNTEAFF.

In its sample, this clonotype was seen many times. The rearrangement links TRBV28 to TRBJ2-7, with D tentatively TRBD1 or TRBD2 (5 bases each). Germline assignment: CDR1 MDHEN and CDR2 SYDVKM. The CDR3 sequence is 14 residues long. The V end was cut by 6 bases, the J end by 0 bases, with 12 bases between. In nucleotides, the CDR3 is TGTGCCAGCAGACCCAGTGGGGGCTCCTACGAGCAGTACTTC. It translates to CASRPSGGSYEQYF.

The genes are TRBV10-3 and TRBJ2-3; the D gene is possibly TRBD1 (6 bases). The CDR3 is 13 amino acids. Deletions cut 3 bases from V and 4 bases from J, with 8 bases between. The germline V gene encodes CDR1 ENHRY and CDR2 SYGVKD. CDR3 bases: TGTGCCATCAGTGATACAGGGTCAGATACGCAGTATTTT. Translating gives CAISDTGSDTQYF.

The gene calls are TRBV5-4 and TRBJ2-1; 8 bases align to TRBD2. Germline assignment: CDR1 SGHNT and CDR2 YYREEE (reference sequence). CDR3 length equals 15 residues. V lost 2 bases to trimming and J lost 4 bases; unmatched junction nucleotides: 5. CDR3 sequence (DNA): TGTGCCAGCAGCTTACTAGCGGTGAAATACAATGAGCAGTTCTTC. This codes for CASSLLAVKYNEQFF.

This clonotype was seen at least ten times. CDR3 amino acids: CAISESGGQQPQHF. For the CDR3, the DNA is TGTGCCATCAGTGAGTCAGGGGGCCAACAGCCCCAGCATTTT. The genes are TRBV10-3 and TRBJ1-5, with 7 bases identical to TRBD1. Trimming removed 0 bases from V and 7 bases from J; junction bases left unmatched: 3. The CDR3 contains 14 residues. The V gene's germline CDR1 is ENHRY and CDR2 SYGVKD.

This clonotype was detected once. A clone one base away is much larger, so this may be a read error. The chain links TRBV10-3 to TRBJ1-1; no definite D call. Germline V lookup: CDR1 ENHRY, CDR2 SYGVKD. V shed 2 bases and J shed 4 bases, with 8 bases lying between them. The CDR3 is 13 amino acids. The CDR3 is CAISEREPTEAFF. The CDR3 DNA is TGTGCCATCAGTGAGAGGGAGCCCACTGAAGCTTTCTTT.

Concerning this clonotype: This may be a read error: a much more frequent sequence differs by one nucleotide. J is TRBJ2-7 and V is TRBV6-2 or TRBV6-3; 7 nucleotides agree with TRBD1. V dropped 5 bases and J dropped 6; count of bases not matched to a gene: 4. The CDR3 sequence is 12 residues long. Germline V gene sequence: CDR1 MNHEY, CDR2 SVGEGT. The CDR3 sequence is CASSTGVREQYV. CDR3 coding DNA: TGTGCCAGCAGTACAGGGGTACGCGAGCAGTACGTC.

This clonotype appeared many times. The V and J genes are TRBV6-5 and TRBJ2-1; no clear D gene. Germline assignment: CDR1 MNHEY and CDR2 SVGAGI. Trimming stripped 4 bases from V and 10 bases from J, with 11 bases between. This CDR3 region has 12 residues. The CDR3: CASSSSAREQFF. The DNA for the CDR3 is TGTGCCAGCAGTTCGTCGGCTCGGGAGCAGTTCTTC.

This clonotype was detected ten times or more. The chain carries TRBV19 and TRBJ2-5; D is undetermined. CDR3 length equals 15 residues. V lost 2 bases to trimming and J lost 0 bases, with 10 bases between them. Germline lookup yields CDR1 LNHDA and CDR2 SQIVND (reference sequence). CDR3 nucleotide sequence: TGTGCCAGTAGTATAAATCAGGAGAACCAAGAGACCCAGTACTTC. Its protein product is CASSINQENQETQYF.

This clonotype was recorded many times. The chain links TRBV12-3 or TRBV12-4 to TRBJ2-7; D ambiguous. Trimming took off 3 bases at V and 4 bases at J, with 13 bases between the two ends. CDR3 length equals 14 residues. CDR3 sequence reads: CASSLSSRVYEQYV. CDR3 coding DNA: TGTGCCAGCAGTTTGTCCTCACGGGTATACGAGCAGTACGTC.

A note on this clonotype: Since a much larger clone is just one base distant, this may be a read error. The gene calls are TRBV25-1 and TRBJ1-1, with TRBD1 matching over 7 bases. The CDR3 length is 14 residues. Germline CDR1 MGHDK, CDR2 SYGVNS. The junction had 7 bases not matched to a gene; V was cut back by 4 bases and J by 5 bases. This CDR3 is CASSAPGGGTEAFF. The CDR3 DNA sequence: TGTGCCAGCAGTGCTCCAGGGGGAGGGACTGAAGCTTTCTTT.

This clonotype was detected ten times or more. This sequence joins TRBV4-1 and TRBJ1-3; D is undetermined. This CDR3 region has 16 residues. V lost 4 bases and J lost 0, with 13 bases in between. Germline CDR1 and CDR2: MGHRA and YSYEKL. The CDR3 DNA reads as TGCGCCAGCAGCCCAGGCAGGCAGAGCTCTGGAAACACCATATATTTT. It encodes CASSPGRQSSGNTIYF.

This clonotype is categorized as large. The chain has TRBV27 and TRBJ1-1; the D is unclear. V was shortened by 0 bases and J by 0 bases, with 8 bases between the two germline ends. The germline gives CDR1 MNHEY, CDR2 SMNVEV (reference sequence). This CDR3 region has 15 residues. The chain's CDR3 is CASSLSQTMNTEAFF. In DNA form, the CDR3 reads TGTGCCAGCAGTTTATCACAGACAATGAACACTGAAGCTTTCTTT.

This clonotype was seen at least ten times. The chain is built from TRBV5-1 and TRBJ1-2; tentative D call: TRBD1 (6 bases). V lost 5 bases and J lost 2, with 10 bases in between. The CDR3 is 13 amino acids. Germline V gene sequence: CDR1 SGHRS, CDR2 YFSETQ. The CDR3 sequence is CASRTDRNYGYTF. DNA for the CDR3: TGCGCCAGCAGAACCGACAGGAACTATGGCTACACCTTC.

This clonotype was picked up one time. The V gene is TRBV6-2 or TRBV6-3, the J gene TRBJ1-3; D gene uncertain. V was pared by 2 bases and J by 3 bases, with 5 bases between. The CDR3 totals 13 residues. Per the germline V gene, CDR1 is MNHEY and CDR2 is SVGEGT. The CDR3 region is CASSYGHGNTIYF. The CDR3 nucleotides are TGTGCCAGCAGTTACGGTCATGGAAACACCATATATTTT.

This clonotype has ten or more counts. CDR3 nucleotide sequence: TGTGCCAGCGGCCCCCTGGGTTCCACTGAAGCTTTCTTT. It codes for CASGPLGSTEAFF. V usage is TRBV27 and J usage is TRBJ1-1; D gene unclear. This CDR3 has 13 residues. V shed 8 bases and J shed 4 bases, with 14 bases lying between them. From germline, CDR1 is MNHEY and CDR2 SMNVEV (reference sequence).